A single sample is the source of the 19 T cell receptor beta chains below, sequenced in a study of CD8 T cells in Susac syndrome. Random hexamers were used to reverse transcribe the RNA input (roughly 0.5 to 1 ug). TCRdb recomputed calls from the immunoSEQ multiplex PCR reads with MiXCR, one row per CDR3 protein. This table has about 300,000 distinct CDR3 sequences, approximately 91% appearing once. The sample was CD8+ T cells from PBMCs. Receptors originate from a human donor with multiple sclerosis.

V is TRBV15 and J is TRBJ2-1; D is perhaps TRBD1 (6 bases). Germline CDR1 is LNHNV and CDR2 is YYDKDF (reference sequence). Trimming took off 8 bases at V and 6 bases at J, with 14 bases between the two ends. This CDR3 is 13 amino acids long. CDR3 bases: TGTGCCACCCGTTCAGGGGTTCCCAATGAGCAGTTCTTC. Protein: CATRSGVPNEQFF. Full variable domain (outside the CDR3, taken from reference TRBV15 and TRBJ2-1): DAMVIQNPRYQVTQFGKPVTLSCSQTLNHNVMYWYQQKSSQAPKLLFHYYDKDFNNEADTPDNFQSRRPNTSFCFLDIRSPGLGDTAMYLCATRSGVPNEQFFGPGTRLTVL.

The chain joins TRBV6-1 to TRBJ1-5; a weak D match, TRBD1 (6 bases). V shed 10 bases and J shed 7 bases, with 17 bases lying between them. Germline-derived CDR1 and CDR2 are MNHNS and SASEGT. This CDR3 has 13 residues. CDR3 protein: CAIADSEGQPQHF. DNA of the CDR3: TGTGCCATCGCGGACAGCGAGGGGCAGCCCCAGCATTTT.

V gene TRBV7-6 combines with J gene TRBJ2-2; TRBD2 matches at 7 bases. The CDR3 has 15 amino acids. J gave up 0 bases and V 4 bases, and 2 bases lay outside the gene matches. Germline CDR1 reads SGHVS; CDR2 reads FNYEAQ. The CDR3 protein is CASSSSGTNTGELFF. CDR3 coding DNA: TGTGCCAGCAGCTCTAGCGGAACGAACACCGGGGAGCTGTTTTTT. Full variable domain (missing parts from reference TRBV7-6 and TRBJ2-2): GAGVSQSPRYKVTKRGQDVALRCDPISGHVSLYWYRQALGQGPEFLTYFNYEAQQDKSGLPNDRFSAERPEGSISTLTIQRTEQRDSAMYRCASSSSGTNTGELFFGEGSRLTVL.

DNA of the CDR3: TGTGCCAGCAGTGATGAAGGGGAAGGTTCTGGAAACACCATATATTTT. Its translation is CASSDEGEGSGNTIYF. The chain has TRBV2 and TRBJ1-3; D may be TRBD1 (5 bases). V lost 3 bases and J lost 1, with 13 bases in between. The CDR3 is 16 residues long. CDR1 and CDR2 from the germline V gene are SNHLY and FYNNEI.

This clonotype is a singleton in its sample. The chain combines TRBV12-3 or TRBV12-4 with TRBJ2-7; D is uncertain. This CDR3 is built from 15 residues. Between the trimmed V and J ends, which lost 3 bases and 3 bases, there was a span of 15 bases. CDR3 nucleotide sequence: TGTGCCAGCAGTTTTTGGGATGCGTCCATCTACGAGCAGTACTTC. It codes for CASSFWDASIYEQYF.

The chain joins TRBV25-1 to TRBJ2-1; D may be TRBD1 (7 bases). V lost 7 bases and J 6 bases, leaving 16 bases between the germline ends. The CDR3 has 14 amino acids. CDR1 is MGHDK, CDR2 SYGVNS, per germline. This chain's CDR3 is CASTTGEALNEQFF. The CDR3 region has the DNA TGTGCCAGCACCACAGGGGAGGCACTCAATGAGCAGTTCTTC.

The chain combines TRBV19 with TRBJ1-2; 7 bases agree with TRBD1. V lost 3 bases to trimming and J lost 2 bases; unmatched junction nucleotides: 9. CDR1 and CDR2 from the germline V gene are LNHDA and SQIVND (reference sequence). The CDR3 spans 16 residues. As DNA, the CDR3 is TGTGCCAGTAGTATCGGGACCAGGGGGAGAAACTATGGCTACACCTTC. Translation gives CASSIGTRGRNYGYTF.

CDR3 residues: CASSFLRDRGNQPQHF. The DNA for the CDR3 is TGTGCCAGCAGTTTCCTCCGCGACAGGGGAAATCAGCCCCAGCATTTT. The chain joins TRBV12-3 or TRBV12-4 to TRBJ1-5; 8 nucleotides match TRBD1. V shed 3 bases, J shed 4 bases, and the junction held 8 bases outside the gene matches. This CDR3 has 16 residues.

This clonotype was seen only a few times. The chain combines TRBV6-2 or TRBV6-3 with TRBJ2-7, with D perhaps matching TRBD1 (6 bases). V dropped 5 bases and J dropped 0 bases, with 11 bases sitting between them. The CDR3 is 14 amino acids. Germline V gene lookup returns CDR1 MNHEY and CDR2 SVGEGT. The CDR3 sequence: CASSQLGASYEQYF. The CDR3 DNA follows: TGTGCCAGCAGTCAGCTGGGGGCCTCCTACGAGCAGTACTTC.

This clonotype has a single count. The chain recombines TRBV20-1 with TRBJ2-4, with D possibly TRBD1 on 5 matching bases. Between the trimmed V and J ends, which lost 0 bases and 15 bases, there was a span of 18 bases. The germline CDR1 and CDR2 sequences are DFQATT and SNEGSKA (reference sequence). The CDR3 totals 13 residues. The CDR3 sequence: CSARDLSQGNLYF. The CDR3 DNA reads as TGCAGTGCTAGAGATTTGAGTCAGGGCAATCTGTACTTC.

This chain uses TRBV29-1 with TRBJ2-7; 7 positions match TRBD2. Germline V lookup: CDR1 SQVTM, CDR2 ANQGSEA. CDR3 length equals 13 residues. The ends lost 3 bases at V and 0 bases at J; junction bases unmatched: 2. CDR3 DNA: TGCAGCGTTGAGGAGCGGGGCTCCTACGAGCAGTACTTC. Translated, it gives CSVEERGSYEQYF.

V usage is TRBV11-1 and J usage is TRBJ2-1, with D maybe TRBD2 (6 bases). The germline V gene encodes CDR1 SGHAT and CDR2 FQDESV (reference sequence). V lost 5 bases and J lost 2, with 13 bases in between. This CDR3 comprises 15 residues. The CDR3 loop reads CASSTYPGAYNEQFF. In nucleotides, the CDR3 is TGTGCCAGCAGCACTTACCCGGGGGCCTACAATGAGCAGTTCTTC.

The chain recombines TRBV9 with TRBJ2-2, with TRBD2 matching over 9 bases. The CDR3 spans 17 residues. The germline V gene has CDR1 SGDLS and CDR2 YYNGEE. Germline trimming cut 1 base from V and 0 bases from J; bases unmatched to any gene: 4. CDR3 sequence reads: CASSVRLAASNTGELFF. The CDR3 nucleotides are TGTGCCAGCAGCGTACGACTAGCGGCTTCGAACACCGGGGAGCTGTTTTTT.

The genes are TRBV9 and TRBJ2-2; D unresolved. This CDR3 comprises 15 residues. With 1 base removed from V and 1 base from J, the gap between germline ends came to 8 bases. Looked up from germline, CDR1 is SGDLS and CDR2 is YYNGEE. The CDR3 spells CASSVYYRNTGELFF. CDR3 in DNA: TGTGCCAGCAGCGTATACTACCGGAACACCGGGGAGCTGTTTTTT.

V usage is TRBV12-3 or TRBV12-4 and J usage is TRBJ2-3; TRBD1 is a possible D gene (5 bases). Trimming stripped 2 bases from V and 4 bases from J, with 16 bases between. CDR3 size: 16 residues. The CDR3 sequence: CASSLYAGILADTQYF. The DNA of the CDR3 is TGTGCCAGCAGTTTATATGCAGGGATATTAGCAGATACGCAGTATTTT.

The chain links TRBV29-1 to TRBJ2-7, with 7 positions matching TRBD1. CDR1 and CDR2 (germline): SQVTM, ANQGSEA. V gave up 6 bases and J gave up 2 bases; unmatched junction bases: 13. CDR3 size: 15 residues. CDR3: CSVPATDRSTYEQYF. The DNA for the CDR3 is TGCAGCGTCCCGGCGACGGACAGGTCTACCTACGAGCAGTACTTC.

J is TRBJ2-1 and V is TRBV9; possibly TRBD2 for D (6 bases). The CDR3 is 15 residues long. CDR1 SGDLS and CDR2 YYNGEE come from the germline V gene. Trimming took off 1 base at V and 5 bases at J, with 13 bases between the two ends. The CDR3 nucleotides are TGTGCCAGCAGCGTATTAGGGACTCGCAACAATGAGCAGTTCTTC. Its translation is CASSVLGTRNNEQFF.

The CDR3 region is CATSTQRTRYNEQFF. The DNA for the CDR3 is TGTGCCACCAGCACACAAAGGACAAGATACAATGAGCAGTTCTTC. This chain connects TRBV15 to TRBJ2-1, with D possibly TRBD1 on 5 matching bases. CDR1 and CDR2 (germline): LNHNV, YYDKDF (reference sequence). The CDR3 spans 15 residues. V dropped 4 bases and J dropped 4 bases, with 14 bases sitting between them.

CDR3 nucleotide sequence: TGCGCCAGCAGCCGACAGGGGGATGAGCAGTTCTTC. Protein product: CASSRQGDEQFF. This sequence joins TRBV4-1 and TRBJ2-1, with 9 bases identical to TRBD1. V shed 4 bases and J 8 bases; nucleotides not matched to a gene: 0. The CDR3 totals 12 residues. CDR1 is MGHRA, CDR2 YSYEKL, per germline.